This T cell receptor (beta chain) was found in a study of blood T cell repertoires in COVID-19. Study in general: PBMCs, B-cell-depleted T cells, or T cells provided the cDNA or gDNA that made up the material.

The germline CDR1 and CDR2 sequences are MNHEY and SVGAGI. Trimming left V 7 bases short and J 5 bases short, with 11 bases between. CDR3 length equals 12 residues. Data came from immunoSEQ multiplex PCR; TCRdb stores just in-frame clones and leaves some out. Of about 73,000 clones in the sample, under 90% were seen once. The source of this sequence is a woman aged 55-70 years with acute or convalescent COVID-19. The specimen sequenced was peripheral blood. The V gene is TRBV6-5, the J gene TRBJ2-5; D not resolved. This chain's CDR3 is CASKIGEETQYF. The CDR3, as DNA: TGTGCCAGCAAGATAGGAGAGGAGACCCAGTACTTC.